Below, 4 T cell receptor beta chains from the same sample are listed, as sequenced in a study of T cell responses to AZD1222 COVID-19 vaccine. Repertoires were generated with immunoSEQ multiplex PCR, while TCRdb's copy carries only in-frame clones and drops some. The table records 200,000 to 250,000 clones, roughly 91% of them present only once. Here the sequenced sample was peripheral blood, taken on day 0 of MenACWY control vaccination. The source of these receptors is an adult in good health.

The V and J genes are TRBV10-3 and TRBJ2-7; 8 nucleotides align to TRBD2. This CDR3 comprises 16 residues. Germline lookup yields CDR1 ENHRY and CDR2 SYGVKD. J gave up 3 bases and V 5 bases, and 12 bases lay outside the gene matches. The CDR3: CAISLKPGTRNYEQYF. The CDR3 nucleotides read TGTGCCATCAGTCTTAAACCCGGGACTAGAAACTACGAGCAGTACTTC.

This clone showed up just a few times. The gene calls are TRBV13 and TRBJ1-3; 8 bases are a match to TRBD1. CDR3 length: 15 amino acids. Germline trimming cut 6 bases from V and 1 base from J; bases unmatched to any gene: 5. Germline V lookup: CDR1 PRHDT, CDR2 FYEKMQ (reference sequence). CDR3 sequence (DNA): TGTGCCAGCAGGACTAGGACAGGGTCTGGAAACACCATATATTTT. It translates to CASRTRTGSGNTIYF.

This chain connects TRBV30 to TRBJ1-1, with D possibly matching TRBD1 (5 bases). V was trimmed by 4 bases and J by 5 bases, leaving 14 bases between them. This CDR3 contains 13 residues. The germline gives CDR1 GTSNPN, CDR2 SVGIG (reference sequence). The CDR3 is CAWKRDLYTEAFF. The CDR3 DNA reads TGTGCCTGGAAAAGGGACCTTTATACTGAAGCTTTCTTT.

DNA of the CDR3: TGTGCCAGCAGCTTAGTTGGTGGGGATGGGGAGACCCAGTACTTC. This codes for CASSLVGGDGETQYF. The chain employs TRBV11-2 and TRBJ2-5; D gene unclear. Trimming stripped 1 base from V and 5 bases from J, with 14 bases between. The CDR3 consists of 15 residues. Looked up from germline, CDR1 is SGHAT and CDR2 is FQNNGV.